The T cell receptor beta chain described here comes from a study of T cell responses to AZD1222 COVID-19 vaccine. Notes on the study in general: Spike-specific TCR depth and breadth grew after two AZD1222 doses. Donors, mostly white British, included more females; clonal diversity was possibly underestimated. CD4 TCRs covered the whole spike, strongest at regions 160-218 and 743-854. Targeting of unmutated variant regions was reportedly seen in nearly half of spike-specific TCRs.

With regard to this clone: Its antigen remains unknown.

The germline gives CDR1 SGHRS, CDR2 YFSETQ. The CDR3 covers 15 residues. Trimming removed 0 bases from V and 5 bases from J; junction bases left unmatched: 5. Here immunoSEQ multiplex PCR was the method, and the copy in TCRdb shows in-frame clones only, minus some. The sample yields about 120,000 clones, about 90% seen once. The sequence came from an adult who received the AZD1222 COVID-19 vaccine. Here the sequenced sample was peripheral blood, taken 28 days after the second AZD1222 dose. The chain uses TRBV5-1 and TRBJ2-5; TRBD1 matches at 9 bases. The CDR3 loop reads CASSLGQGVEETQYF. The CDR3 region has the DNA TGCGCCAGCAGCTTGGGACAGGGGGTTGAGGAGACCCAGTACTTC.